Listed below are T cell receptor beta chains from one sample, sequenced in a study of T-cell memory formation after mild COVID-19. TCRdb reprocessed the 5' RACE reads with MiXCR, giving one entry per CDR3 protein. The repertoire consists of around 500,000 distinct CDR3 sequences, with 15% to 20% occurring once and the leading ten covering 10% to 15%. The sample comprised PBMCs or a T cell subset sorted from them (not recorded which). The source is an adult woman who had mild COVID-19 (a few samples of this study predate the infection). Cell type and time point are not known. Both conserved end residues are part of each CDR3. A D gene is named only where the DNA matches it firmly. Rows give clone size only sometimes, using once, few, many, or a class for an expanded clone.

d_call: TRBD1
v_call: TRBV5-5
clone_size: many
j_call: TRBJ1-2
cdr3_aa: CASSLGGQPNYGYTF
cdr3_nt: TGTGCCAGCAGCTTGGGGGGACAGCCCAACTATGGCTACACCTTC

d_call: -
v_call: TRBV12-3/TRBV12-4
clone_size: few
j_call: TRBJ2-1
cdr3_aa: CASSSSDGSSYNEQFF
cdr3_nt: -

d_call: -
v_call: TRBV7-2
clone_size: many
j_call: TRBJ2-1
cdr3_aa: CASSLAQGSYNEQFF
cdr3_nt: TGTGCCAGCAGCTTAGCCCAGGGGTCCTACAATGAGCAGTTCTTC

d_call: -
v_call: TRBV10-3
clone_size: -
j_call: TRBJ2-3
cdr3_aa: CAISELDWARDLTDTQYF
cdr3_nt: TGTGCCATCAGTGAGTTAGACTGGGCTAGAGATCTGACAGATACGCAGTATTTT

d_call: -
v_call: TRBV10-3
clone_size: -
j_call: TRBJ2-3
cdr3_aa: CAISVGQPGFIDTQYF
cdr3_nt: TGTGCCATCAGTGTGGGCCAGCCTGGTTTCATAGATACGCAGTATTTT

d_call: -
v_call: TRBV5-6
clone_size: -
j_call: TRBJ1-2
cdr3_aa: CASSPIQGVSYGYTF
cdr3_nt: TGTGCCAGCAGTCCTATCCAGGGCGTAAGCTATGGCTACACCTTC

d_call: -
v_call: TRBV20-1
clone_size: -
j_call: TRBJ1-1
cdr3_aa: CSAYRTVEAFF
cdr3_nt: TGCAGTGCTTATAGGACAGTTGAAGCTTTCTTT

d_call: -
v_call: TRBV3-1
clone_size: few
j_call: TRBJ2-1
cdr3_aa: CASSPSEGEQFF
cdr3_nt: TGTGCCAGCAGTCCCTCCGAAGGCGAGCAGTTCTTC

d_call: -
v_call: TRBV7-9
clone_size: -
j_call: TRBJ1-2
cdr3_aa: CASSLPLHRVDGYTF
cdr3_nt: TGTGCCAGCAGCTTACCACTCCACAGGGTTGATGGCTACACCTTC

d_call: -
v_call: TRBV3-1
clone_size: few
j_call: TRBJ2-5
cdr3_aa: CASRLRQVSQETQYF
cdr3_nt: TGTGCCAGCAGACTCAGACAGGTCAGCCAAGAGACCCAGTACTTC

d_call: -
v_call: TRBV5-1
clone_size: -
j_call: TRBJ1-1
cdr3_aa: CASSLAGGQRNTEAFF
cdr3_nt: TGCGCCAGCAGCTTGGCCGGCGGTCAGAGAAACACTGAAGCTTTCTTT

d_call: -
v_call: TRBV27
clone_size: -
j_call: TRBJ2-7
cdr3_aa: CASSNLRGLHEQYF
cdr3_nt: TGTGCCAGCAGTAACCTCCGGGGCCTCCACGAGCAGTACTTC

d_call: -
v_call: TRBV12-3/TRBV12-4
clone_size: many
j_call: TRBJ2-1
cdr3_aa: CASTVDGLGEQFF
cdr3_nt: TGTGCCAGCACCGTAGACGGTCTGGGGGAGCAGTTCTTC

d_call: TRBD1
v_call: TRBV15
clone_size: -
j_call: TRBJ2-5
cdr3_aa: CATRPLGDRGYQETQYF
cdr3_nt: TGTGCCACCAGACCCCTGGGGGACAGGGGATACCAAGAGACCCAGTACTTC

d_call: TRBD2
v_call: TRBV12-3/TRBV12-4
clone_size: many
j_call: TRBJ2-1
cdr3_aa: CASGLADNNEQFF
cdr3_nt: TGTGCCAGCGGACTAGCGGACAACAATGAGCAGTTCTTC

d_call: -
v_call: TRBV29-1
clone_size: few
j_call: TRBJ2-5
cdr3_aa: CSVVSDTGTQYF
cdr3_nt: TGCAGCGTTGTATCGGACACCGGGACCCAGTACTTC

d_call: TRBD2
v_call: TRBV18
clone_size: -
j_call: TRBJ2-7
cdr3_aa: CASSPRAGDYEQYF
cdr3_nt: TGTGCCAGCTCCCCCAGAGCGGGAGACTACGAGCAGTACTTC

d_call: -
v_call: TRBV19
clone_size: -
j_call: TRBJ1-1
cdr3_aa: CASSGRYTEAFF
cdr3_nt: TGTGCCAGTAGCGGGCGATACACTGAAGCTTTCTTT

d_call: -
v_call: TRBV29-1
clone_size: few
j_call: TRBJ1-1
cdr3_aa: CSVEDNNTEAFF
cdr3_nt: TGCAGCGTTGAAGACAACAACACTGAAGCTTTCTTT

d_call: TRBD2
v_call: TRBV6-5
clone_size: few
j_call: TRBJ2-2
cdr3_aa: CASSRDYPTGELFF
cdr3_nt: TGTGCCAGCAGTCGGGACTACCCCACCGGGGAGCTGTTTTTT

d_call: -
v_call: TRBV30
clone_size: -
j_call: TRBJ2-7
cdr3_aa: CAGTAGFLLEQYF
cdr3_nt: TGTGCCGGCACCGCCGGGTTTCTGCTCGAGCAGTACTTC

d_call: -
v_call: TRBV7-9
clone_size: -
j_call: TRBJ2-7
cdr3_aa: CASSPIGSQFLPTYEQYF
cdr3_nt: TGTGCCAGCAGCCCAATAGGGAGCCAGTTTCTCCCTACCTACGAGCAGTACTTC

d_call: TRBD1
v_call: TRBV13
clone_size: -
j_call: TRBJ1-2
cdr3_aa: CASSLGGDRTLYGYTF
cdr3_nt: TGTGCCAGCAGCTTAGGGGGGGACAGAACTCTTTATGGCTACACCTTC

d_call: -
v_call: TRBV20-1
clone_size: -
j_call: TRBJ1-2
cdr3_aa: CSAREVGSWNGYTF
cdr3_nt: TGCAGTGCTAGAGAGGTGGGGTCTTGGAACGGCTACACCTTC

d_call: -
v_call: TRBV5-1
clone_size: many
j_call: TRBJ2-1
cdr3_aa: CASSLSPGAYNEQFF
cdr3_nt: TGCGCCAGCAGCTTGAGTCCCGGGGCGTACAATGAGCAGTTCTTC

d_call: -
v_call: TRBV5-1
clone_size: few
j_call: TRBJ2-3
cdr3_aa: CASSLAPPEGLDTQYF
cdr3_nt: TGCGCCAGCAGCTTGGCCCCGCCAGAGGGATTAGATACGCAGTATTTT

d_call: TRBD2
v_call: TRBV6-1
clone_size: -
j_call: TRBJ2-3
cdr3_aa: CASRKTSGGAADTQYF
cdr3_nt: TGTGCCAGCAGGAAAACTAGCGGGGGGGCCGCAGATACGCAGTATTTT

d_call: -
v_call: TRBV6-2/TRBV6-3
clone_size: -
j_call: TRBJ2-2
cdr3_aa: CASKKDSRNTGELFF
cdr3_nt: TGTGCCAGCAAAAAGGACAGCCGAAACACCGGGGAGCTGTTTTTT

d_call: -
v_call: TRBV7-6
clone_size: few
j_call: TRBJ1-6
cdr3_aa: CASRGGRNSPLHF
cdr3_nt: TGTGCCAGCAGGGGAGGCCGCAATTCACCCCTCCACTTT

d_call: -
v_call: TRBV30
clone_size: few
j_call: TRBJ1-1
cdr3_aa: CAWTRGSMNTEAFF
cdr3_nt: TGTGCCTGGACTAGGGGAAGCATGAACACTGAAGCTTTCTTT

d_call: -
v_call: TRBV5-1
clone_size: -
j_call: TRBJ2-7
cdr3_aa: CASSSGPEGFEQYF
cdr3_nt: TGCGCCAGCAGTTCCGGACCCGAGGGGTTCGAGCAGTACTTC

d_call: TRBD1
v_call: TRBV20-1
clone_size: -
j_call: TRBJ2-4
cdr3_aa: CSGRDRGKNIQYF
cdr3_nt: TGCAGTGGTAGGGACAGGGGAAAAAACATTCAGTACTTC

d_call: -
v_call: TRBV9
clone_size: -
j_call: TRBJ1-3
cdr3_aa: CASSVGDTNTIYF
cdr3_nt: TGTGCCAGCAGCGTTGGGGACACAAACACCATATATTTT

d_call: -
v_call: TRBV5-5
clone_size: few
j_call: TRBJ2-7
cdr3_aa: CASSLSSENSYEQYF
cdr3_nt: TGTGCCAGCAGCTTGTCTTCGGAAAACTCCTACGAGCAGTACTTC

d_call: -
v_call: TRBV12-3/TRBV12-4
clone_size: many
j_call: TRBJ1-5
cdr3_aa: CASSPRQGSGNQPQHF
cdr3_nt: TGTGCCAGCAGTCCAAGGCAGGGGTCGGGCAATCAGCCCCAGCATTTT

d_call: -
v_call: TRBV6-2/TRBV6-3
clone_size: -
j_call: TRBJ2-1
cdr3_aa: CASTIWGIDEQFF
cdr3_nt: TGTGCCAGCACAATTTGGGGTATTGATGAGCAGTTCTTC

d_call: -
v_call: TRBV6-2/TRBV6-3
clone_size: -
j_call: TRBJ2-2
cdr3_aa: CASSYFQGTGELFF
cdr3_nt: TGTGCCAGCAGTTACTTCCAGGGGACCGGGGAGCTGTTTTTT

d_call: -
v_call: TRBV12-3/TRBV12-4
clone_size: -
j_call: TRBJ2-7
cdr3_aa: CASSFDIAYEQYF
cdr3_nt: TGTGCCAGCAGTTTTGACATCGCTTACGAGCAGTACTTC

d_call: -
v_call: TRBV5-1
clone_size: few
j_call: TRBJ2-1
cdr3_aa: CASSTPQGNEQFF
cdr3_nt: TGCGCCAGCAGCACCCCTCAGGGGAATGAGCAGTTCTTC

d_call: -
v_call: TRBV4-2
clone_size: -
j_call: TRBJ2-3
cdr3_aa: CASSHPRLGTDTQYF
cdr3_nt: TGTGCCAGCAGCCACCCGCGGTTGGGCACAGATACGCAGTATTTT

d_call: -
v_call: TRBV12-3/TRBV12-4
clone_size: -
j_call: TRBJ1-2
cdr3_aa: CASSSSLVYGYTF
cdr3_nt: TGTGCCAGCAGTTCCTCATTAGTCTATGGCTACACCTTC

d_call: TRBD1
v_call: TRBV11-1
clone_size: -
j_call: TRBJ2-3
cdr3_aa: CASSKGQLTDTQYF
cdr3_nt: TGTGCCAGCAGCAAGGGACAGCTGACAGATACGCAGTATTTT

d_call: -
v_call: TRBV6-4
clone_size: -
j_call: TRBJ2-4
cdr3_aa: CASSGIKRTDARNIQYF
cdr3_nt: TGTGCCAGCAGTGGAATTAAAAGGACGGATGCTCGAAACATTCAGTACTTC

d_call: -
v_call: TRBV9
clone_size: -
j_call: TRBJ2-1
cdr3_aa: CASSVDGWDNEQFF
cdr3_nt: TGTGCCAGCAGCGTAGACGGGTGGGATAATGAGCAGTTCTTC

d_call: -
v_call: TRBV15
clone_size: -
j_call: TRBJ1-5
cdr3_aa: CATSRGGGGNQPQHF
cdr3_nt: TGTGCCACCAGCAGAGGGGGGGGAGGCAATCAGCCCCAGCATTTT

d_call: -
v_call: TRBV7-9
clone_size: many
j_call: TRBJ1-2
cdr3_aa: CASSRQGYYGYTF
cdr3_nt: TGTGCCAGCAGCCGGCAGGGGTACTATGGCTACACCTTC

d_call: TRBD1
v_call: TRBV5-5
clone_size: -
j_call: TRBJ1-5
cdr3_aa: CASRRGQGGLSNQPQHF
cdr3_nt: TGTGCCAGCAGACGTGGACAGGGAGGACTTAGCAATCAGCCCCAGCATTTT

d_call: TRBD1
v_call: TRBV9
clone_size: -
j_call: TRBJ1-1
cdr3_aa: CASSVSTGPNTEAFF
cdr3_nt: TGTGCCAGCAGCGTTTCGACAGGGCCGAACACTGAAGCTTTCTTT

d_call: -
v_call: TRBV27
clone_size: -
j_call: TRBJ2-2
cdr3_aa: CASSLDMAGELFF
cdr3_nt: TGTGCCAGCAGTTTAGACATGGCCGGGGAGCTGTTTTTT

d_call: -
v_call: TRBV27
clone_size: few
j_call: TRBJ1-1
cdr3_aa: CASSSRVRAFF
cdr3_nt: TGTGCCAGCAGTTCGAGGGTCAGGGCCTTCTTT

d_call: -
v_call: TRBV12-3/TRBV12-4
clone_size: -
j_call: TRBJ2-7
cdr3_aa: CASSQGQGVGGQQYF
cdr3_nt: TGTGCCAGCAGCCAAGGACAGGGCGTGGGAGGGCAGCAGTACTTC

d_call: TRBD1
v_call: TRBV18
clone_size: few
j_call: TRBJ2-1
cdr3_aa: CASSPRVPGQGGNEQFF
cdr3_nt: TGTGCCAGCTCACCACGGGTGCCGGGACAGGGGGGCAATGAGCAGTTCTTC

d_call: -
v_call: TRBV7-9
clone_size: -
j_call: TRBJ1-3
cdr3_aa: CASSLGVGAGGNTIYF
cdr3_nt: TGTGCCAGCAGCTTAGGAGTCGGAGCAGGGGGAAACACCATATATTTT

d_call: -
v_call: TRBV6-5
clone_size: few
j_call: TRBJ2-1
cdr3_aa: CASSPPDSAYNEQFF
cdr3_nt: TGTGCCAGCAGTCCCCCGGATAGCGCCTACAATGAGCAGTTCTTC